The text below deals with one T cell receptor (beta chain). Its specificity is not known. The data are from a study of cytomegalovirus exposure and HLA in healthy donors. PCR employed 60 Vbeta and 13 Jbeta primers. Produced via immunoSEQ multiplex PCR; TCRdb's table is partial and in-frame only. The sample has roughly 190,000 clones; roughly 78% are singletons. Findings and caveats of the study: As a later analysis showed, a missense DCLRE1C variant was linked to trimming of TCR beta V- and J-genes. Later work found most CMV-associated TCR beta chains apparently HLA-restricted.

V was pared by 4 bases and J by 6 bases, with 2 bases of the junction left unmatched. The length of the CDR3 is 13 residues. The germline V gene has CDR1 LNHDA and CDR2 SQIVND (reference sequence). This TCR derives from a girl under 18 in good health and CMV-seropositive. Sequencing was carried out using PBMCs. The V call is TRBV19, the J call TRBJ1-5; 8 bases fit TRBD1. The CDR3 coding sequence is TGTGCCAGTAGTAAACAGGGGGGTCAGCCCCAGCATTTT. The encoded protein is CASSKQGGQPQHF.